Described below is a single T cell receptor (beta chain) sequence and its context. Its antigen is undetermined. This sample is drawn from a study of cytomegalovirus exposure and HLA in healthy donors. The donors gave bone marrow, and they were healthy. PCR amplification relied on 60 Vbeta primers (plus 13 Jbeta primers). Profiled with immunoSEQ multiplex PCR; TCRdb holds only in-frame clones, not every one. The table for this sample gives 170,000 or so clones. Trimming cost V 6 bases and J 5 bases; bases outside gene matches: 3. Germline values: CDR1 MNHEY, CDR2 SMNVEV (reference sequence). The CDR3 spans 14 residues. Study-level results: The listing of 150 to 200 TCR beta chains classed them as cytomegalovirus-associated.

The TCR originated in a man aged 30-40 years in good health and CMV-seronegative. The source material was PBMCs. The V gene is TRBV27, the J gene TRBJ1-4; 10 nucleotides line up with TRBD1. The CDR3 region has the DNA TGTGCCAGCAGCCGACAGGGGGCAAATGAAAAACTGTTTTTT. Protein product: CASSRQGANEKLFF.